The sample holds many counts of the clone carrying this TCR beta chain. Its antigen is not known. This CDR3 spans 14 amino acids. Trimming removed 1 base at V and 0 bases at J, with 8 bases between. Germline loops: CDR1 GTSNPN, CDR2 SVGIG (reference sequence). Orbital computed tomography and thyroid ultrasound, together with serum TRAb and thyroxine and clinical symptoms, were used for diagnoses. This sample was included in a study of T cells in Graves' hyperthyroidism and ophthalmopathy. Study observations and caveats: Progression to ophthalmopathy was predicted a median of roughly 6.6 months early.

Amplification of TCR beta CDR3 regions was performed using RNA transcripts as template. HTBI primers were used for first-round RT-PCR of the TCR CDR3. Each CDR3 protein gets one entry after TCRdb re-called the multiplex PCR reads with MiXCR. Of around 240,000 distinct CDR3 sequences listed, approximately 16% are singletons. This sequence originates from a woman younger than 35 with Graves' ophthalmopathy. The chain joins TRBV30 to TRBJ2-3; possibly TRBD2 for D (5 bases). The source material was blood. The CDR3 nucleotides read TGTGCCTGGAGTGAAGCGGCTAGCACAGATACGCAGTATTTT. Translation: CAWSEAASTDTQYF.